Here is one T cell receptor beta chain with its context. The protocol was immunoSEQ multiplex PCR, while the TCRdb copy is restricted to in-frame clones and leaves out a portion. The sample comprises fewer than 40,000 clones, roughly 91% of which are singletons, and 0.47% rests with the top ten. This specimen belongs to a study of T cell changes during pregnancy in multiple sclerosis. Germline trimming cut 5 bases from V and 4 bases from J; bases unmatched to any gene: 8. The CDR3 runs 15 residues. Germline V gene lookup returns CDR1 SGHAT and CDR2 FQDESV (reference sequence). This chain joins TRBV11-1 and TRBJ2-5; 9 nucleotides align to TRBD1. This sequence was found in a female donor in good health, enrolled as a control in a pregnancy study. The sequences come from CD4+ T cells from peripheral blood mononuclear cells, collected in the second trimester of pregnancy. The CDR3 is CASSTGQGSRETQYF. Written as DNA, the CDR3 is TGTGCCAGCAGCACAGGACAGGGGAGCAGAGAGACCCAGTACTTC.